The clone carrying this T cell receptor beta chain was seen once. These data originate in a study of T cell changes during pregnancy in multiple sclerosis. Germline CDR1 reads SGHTA; CDR2 reads FQGTGA. V lost 6 bases, J lost 4 bases, and 12 bases stayed unmatched. The CDR3 is 16 amino acids. TCRdb's copy holds only in-frame clones and misses some; the assay was immunoSEQ multiplex PCR. This table holds 60,000 to 70,000 clones, around 91% found once. This clonotype was obtained from a female donor in good health, enrolled as a control in a pregnancy study. This chain links TRBV7-3 with TRBJ2-1; 7 bases are shared with TRBD1. The material sequenced was peripheral blood, taken in the third trimester of pregnancy. For the CDR3, the DNA is TGTGCCAGCAGACCCCAGACAGGGTTCGGATACAATGAGCAGTTCTTC. This encodes CASRPQTGFGYNEQFF. Together with reference TRBV7-3 and TRBJ2-1, the CDR3 gives the full variable domain: GAGVSQTPSNKVTEKGKYVELRCDPISGHTALYWYRQSLGQGPEFLIYFQGTGAADDSGLPNDRFFAVRPEGSVSTLKIQRTERGDSAVYLCASRPQTGFGYNEQFFGPGTRLTVL.